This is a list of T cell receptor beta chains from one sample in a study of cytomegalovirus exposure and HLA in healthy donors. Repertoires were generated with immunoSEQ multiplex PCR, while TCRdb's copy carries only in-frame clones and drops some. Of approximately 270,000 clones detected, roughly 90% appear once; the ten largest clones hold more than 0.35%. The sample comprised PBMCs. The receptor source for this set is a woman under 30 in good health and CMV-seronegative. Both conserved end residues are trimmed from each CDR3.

ASSLGTSGGYNEQF	TRBV7-6	TRBJ2-1
ASSQEGDRVYGYT	TRBV4-1	TRBJ1-2
ASSLSQGYGYT	TRBV7-3	TRBJ1-2
ASSQLGGQGDTQY	TRBV14	TRBJ2-3
ASSPPPGKTQY	TRBV28	TRBJ2-5
ASDRDGTFNSPLH	TRBV27	TRBJ1-6
ASSLVGLNYHSHTDTQY	TRBV5-1	TRBJ2-3
ASSMTGGNQPQH	TRBV19	TRBJ1-5
ASSVDLTRGSNEKLF	TRBV9	TRBJ1-4
ASSVGEGGYGYT	TRBV9	TRBJ1-2
AIRGTGVRYNEQF	TRBV10-3	TRBJ2-1
ASSTWGTPNTGELF	TRBV19	TRBJ2-2
ASSFPSPETQY	TRBV28	TRBJ2-5
AWGIGGNYGYT	TRBV30	TRBJ1-2
ASSQGGGPTEAF	TRBV4-2	TRBJ1-1
ASSALGTAGESGNTIY	TRBV9	TRBJ1-3
ASSEGRLGTGETQY	TRBV25-1	TRBJ2-5
ASSSDRGLGQSGYT	TRBV5-5	TRBJ1-2
ASSHVAVHTEAF	TRBV4-3	TRBJ1-1
ASSYAGVNEKLF	TRBV6-6	TRBJ1-4
ASSLESRFTEAF	TRBV13	TRBJ1-1
ASNGTGTYTEAF	TRBV2	TRBJ1-1
ASSSVWEGYT	TRBV7-9	TRBJ1-2
ASSTTGGNSYNSPLH	TRBV7-9	TRBJ1-6
ASSLTGGSYNEQF	TRBV27	TRBJ2-1
ATSRDFGAQSYGYT	TRBV15	TRBJ1-2
ASSHTGTPRSSYNSPLH	TRBV18	TRBJ1-6
ASSYKFESLEAF	TRBV6-5	TRBJ1-1
ASSIPQGLFYGYT	TRBV5-6	TRBJ1-2
ASSLGTSGRFAF	TRBV7-9	TRBJ1-1
ASSHGQGRDTQY	TRBV5-1	TRBJ2-3
ASSEGERRIFSQETQY	TRBV18	TRBJ2-5
ASSLVYRRTLEAF	TRBV11-2	TRBJ1-1
ASSATAGAGTQY	TRBV9	TRBJ2-5
ASSFELAGQETQY	TRBV28	TRBJ2-5
ASSLPQGAEAF	TRBV7-2	TRBJ1-1
AISDDRANYGYT	TRBV10-3	TRBJ1-2
ASSLGGGQGDTEAF	TRBV11-2	TRBJ1-1
ASISDTQY	TRBV2	TRBJ2-3
ASSLISSSGANVLT	TRBV5-1	TRBJ2-6
SVTGGARKAF	TRBV29-1	TRBJ1-1
ASRWGVDTQY	TRBV27	TRBJ2-3
ASSWGQGGDEQF	TRBV7-3	TRBJ2-1
ASSLRTGSEQY	TRBV14	TRBJ2-7
ASSLPGGHSYNQPQH	TRBV28	TRBJ1-5
ASSDLSGGAADTQY	TRBV2	TRBJ2-3
ASSWARGEKLF	TRBV28	TRBJ1-4
ASSLGAADSNQPQH	TRBV7-6	TRBJ1-5
ASSLGLVSTGELF	TRBV11-3	TRBJ2-2
ASSALTGNTEAF	TRBV7-2	TRBJ1-1
ASSLGLRMNTEAF	TRBV5-1	TRBJ1-1
ASSLGPQGFPVHPYEQY	TRBV5-6	TRBJ2-7